This TCR beta chain was sequenced for a study of cytomegalovirus exposure and HLA in healthy donors. 60 Vbeta and 13 Jbeta primers were used in PCR. The protocol was immunoSEQ multiplex PCR, while the TCRdb copy is restricted to in-frame clones and leaves out a portion. The sample holds 180,000 or so clones, 75% to 85% seen once. The CDR3 spans 15 residues. Germline V CDR1 and CDR2: SEHNR, FQNEAQ (reference sequence). Unmatched junction bases numbered 4, after V lost 5 bases and J lost 7 bases. This receptor was obtained from a woman in her 50s in good health and CMV-seronegative. Source material: PBMCs. This rearrangement joins TRBV7-9 to TRBJ1-6; 11 positions match TRBD1. This chain's CDR3 is CASSAGQGENSPLHF. CDR3 DNA sequence: TGTGCCAGCAGCGCGGGACAGGGGGAGAATTCACCCCTCCACTTT. The full variable domain, in which reference TRBV7-9 and TRBJ1-6 provide the parts outside the CDR3, is DTGVSQNPRHKITKRGQNVTFRCDPISEHNRLYWYRQTLGQGPEFLTYFQNEAQLEKSRLLSDRFSAERPKGSFSTLEIQRTEQGDSAMYLCASSAGQGENSPLHFGNGTRLTVT.